What follows are 20 T cell receptor beta chains derived from one specimen sequenced in a study of blood T cells in healthy people across ages. A second PCR, run for roughly 7 to 12 cycles, used a sample-barcoded 5' primer plus a J-beta primer mix. From the 5' RACE reads, TCRdb called clonotypes with MiXCR, one entry per CDR3 protein. The sample shows roughly 1.7 million distinct CDR3 sequences, roughly 32% of them seen only once. The material sequenced was blood. Receptor source: a woman aged 25-40 years in good health.

This clonotype turned up a few times. This rearrangement joins TRBV28 to TRBJ2-6; D is undetermined. Trimming stripped 2 bases from V and 4 bases from J, with 15 bases between. CDR3 size: 17 residues. Looked up from germline, CDR1 is MDHEN and CDR2 is SYDVKM. The CDR3 DNA is TGTGCCAGCAGTTTAATTGGGGTAGTAAGGGGGGCCAACGTCCTGACTTTC. This gives the protein CASSLIGVVRGANVLTF.

This chain connects TRBV30 to TRBJ2-3; 9 nucleotides match TRBD2. J was trimmed by 0 bases and V by 5 bases; bases with no gene match: 6. This CDR3 contains 15 residues. Germline V gene lookup returns CDR1 GTSNPN and CDR2 SVGIG (reference sequence). CDR3 in DNA: TGTGCCTGGCTCCGTAGCGGGAGTAGCACAGATACGCAGTATTTT. Translation gives CAWLRSGSSTDTQYF. Using reference TRBV30 and TRBJ2-3 for the parts outside the CDR3, the full variable domain is SQTIHQWPATLVQPVGSPLSLECTVEGTSNPNLYWYRQAAGRGLQLLFYSVGIGQISSEVPQNLSASRPQDRQFILSSKKLLLSDSGFYLCAWLRSGSSTDTQYFGPGTRLTVL.

This chain links TRBV20-1 with TRBJ2-5; 11 bases are a match to TRBD2. The V gene end was trimmed by 5 bases and the J gene end by 2 bases; junction bases not matched to a gene: 7. Germline CDR1 is DFQATT and CDR2 is SNEGSKA (reference sequence). This CDR3 spans 15 amino acids. DNA of the CDR3: TGCAGTGCTGGTAGACTAGCGGGGATTCAAGAGACCCAGTACTTC. Its protein is CSAGRLAGIQETQYF.

This clonotype was observed a single time. CDR3 in amino acids: CASSPDRPNSEAFF. The CDR3 bases are TGTGCCAGCAGTCCCGACAGGCCCAACTCTGAAGCTTTCTTT. The V gene is TRBV6-2 or TRBV6-3, the J gene TRBJ1-1, with a tentative D call TRBD1 (6 bases). V lost 5 bases to trimming and J lost 6 bases, with 16 bases between them. Germline V gene data show CDR1 as MNHEY and CDR2 as SVGEGT. The CDR3 covers 14 residues.

This clonotype was counted ten times or more. The chain carries TRBV6-6 and TRBJ2-7, with D tentatively TRBD1 (6 bases). The V gene lost 5 bases and the J gene lost 3 bases, with 11 bases spanning the gap. This CDR3 spans 13 amino acids. Germline V gene lookup returns CDR1 MNHNY and CDR2 SVGAGI (reference sequence). The CDR3 DNA sequence: TGTGCCAGCAGTCACGCAGGGGACTACGAGCAGTACTTC. Translating gives CASSHAGDYEQYF.

CDR3 nucleotide sequence: TGTGCCAGCAGTGAAAGGACTAGCGAGGATACGCAGTATTTT. Its protein product is CASSERTSEDTQYF. The chain joins TRBV2 to TRBJ2-3, with 9 nucleotides matching TRBD2. The germline CDR1 and CDR2 sequences are SNHLY and FYNNEI. V lost 2 bases and J lost 6; bases outside the gene matches: 3. The CDR3 sequence is 14 residues long.

As for this clonotype: A junction boundary mismatches the germline segment, possibly from a read error. The chain joins TRBV5-1 to TRBJ2-7; TRBD1 is a possible D gene (6 bases). This CDR3 is built from 13 residues. Per the germline V gene, CDR1 is SGHRS and CDR2 is YFSETQ. CDR3 sequence: CASSLRTAYERYF. The CDR3 coding sequence is TGCGCCAGCAGCCTTAGGACAGCCTACGAGCGGTACTTC. Together with reference TRBV5-1 and TRBJ2-7, the CDR3 gives the full variable domain: KAGVTQTPRYLIKTRGQQVTLSCSPISGHRSVSWYQQTPGQGLQFLFEYFSETQRNKGNFPGRFSGRQFSNSRSEMNVSTLELGDSALYLCASSLRTAYERYFGPGTRLTVT.

In this sample, this clonotype turned up a few times. The genes are TRBV3-1 and TRBJ1-1; 7 nucleotides agree with TRBD1. Per the germline V gene, CDR1 is LGHDT and CDR2 is YNNKEL (reference sequence). The junction had 12 bases not matched to a gene; V was cut back by 4 bases and J by 1 base. The CDR3 is 17 residues long. CDR3 region: CASSRWGFGTENTEAFF. CDR3 DNA sequence: TGTGCCAGCAGCCGTTGGGGATTCGGGACAGAGAACACTGAAGCTTTCTTT. Complete variable domain (other parts from reference TRBV3-1 and TRBJ1-1): DTAVSQTPKYLVTQMGNDKSIKCEQNLGHDTMYWYKQDSKKFLKIMFSYNNKELIINETVPNRFSPKSPDKAHLNLHINSLELGDSAVYFCASSRWGFGTENTEAFFGQGTRLTVV.

Concerning this clonotype: Relative to the germline gene, one junction end is altered; a read error may explain this. The rearrangement joins TRBV18 to TRBJ1-1; tentative D call: TRBD1 (5 bases). Germline CDR1 is KGHSH and CDR2 is LQKENI. This CDR3 has 15 residues. The CDR3 is CASSPSRGGRAESFF. CDR3 DNA: TGTGCCAGCTCACCGTCAAGGGGTGGTAGGGCTGAATCTTTCTTT.

About this clonotype itself: At one end the junction does not follow the germline gene, possibly because of a read error. The chain combines TRBV20-1 with TRBJ2-1; the D call may be TRBD1 or TRBD2 (5 bases each). Germline V CDR1 and CDR2: DFQATT, SNEGSKA (reference sequence). CDR3 length equals 14 residues. CDR3 in DNA: TGCGGTGCTAGAGAGGGGACCTCCTACAATGAGCAGTTCTTC. Protein product: CGAREGTSYNEQFF.

This clonotype was observed a single time. One end of the junction is discordant with germline, which a read error may explain. The CDR3 reads CASSYGGGYYDEQFF. The CDR3 DNA reads TGTGCCAGCAGTTATGGGGGGGGATACTACGATGAGCAGTTCTTC. The V and J genes are TRBV6-5 and TRBJ2-1; 7 bases are a match to TRBD2. The CDR3 has 15 amino acids. Per germline, CDR1 MNHEY and CDR2 SVGAGI.

To note about this clonotype: A read error may produce the germline difference seen at one junction end. This chain connects TRBV28 to TRBJ2-5; D not resolved. Matching the DNA end better, TRBJ2-7 makes the J call doubtful. Germline CDR1 MDHEN, CDR2 SYDVKM. The CDR3 extends over 15 amino acids. The chain's CDR3 is CASGLFPYPSYEQYF. The CDR3 DNA reads as TGTGCCAGCGGTTTATTCCCCTACCCCTCCTACGAGCAGTACTTC.

This clonotype has just a few counts. The V gene is TRBV15, the J gene TRBJ1-2; 8 nucleotides align to TRBD1. CDR3 length: 14 amino acids. V was pared by 5 bases and J by 8 bases, with 10 bases of the junction left unmatched. Germline CDR1 LNHNV, CDR2 YYDKDF (reference sequence). The CDR3 DNA reads TGTGCCACCAGCCCTCAACAGGGGGTCGGAGGCTACACCTTC. Its translation is CATSPQQGVGGYTF.

This clonotype has more than one count but fewer than ten. The chain employs TRBV6-6 and TRBJ2-2; D is undetermined. V was shortened by 8 bases and J by 7 bases, with 5 bases between the two germline ends. The germline gives CDR1 MNHNY, CDR2 SVGAGI (reference sequence). CDR3 size: 10 residues. CDR3: CASFSGELFF. For the CDR3, the DNA is TGTGCCAGCTTTAGCGGGGAGCTGTTTTTT.

The gene calls are TRBV28 and TRBJ2-4; D not certain. Germline values: CDR1 MDHEN, CDR2 SYDVKM. CDR3 length: 13 amino acids. With 8 bases removed from V and 4 bases from J, the gap between germline ends came to 12 bases. The CDR3 region has the DNA TGTGCCAGCCCGATGGACGGGAAAAACATTCAGTACTTC. This sequence encodes CASPMDGKNIQYF. Filled out from reference TRBV28 and TRBJ2-4, the complete variable domain reads DVKVTQSSRYLVKRTGEKVFLECVQDMDHENMFWYRQDPGLGLRLIYFSYDVKMKEKGDIPEGYSVSREKKERFSLILESASTNQTSMYLCASPMDGKNIQYFGAGTRLSVL.

V is TRBV2 and J is TRBJ2-1; no definite D call. CDR3 length: 11 amino acids. The germline gives CDR1 SNHLY, CDR2 FYNNEI. V was pared by 4 bases and J by 14 bases, with 12 bases between. CDR3 DNA sequence: TGTGCCAGCAGTGGGTGGGGTGGTAAGTTCTTC. Translating gives CASSGWGGKFF.

The V and J genes are TRBV6-6 and TRBJ1-2; 7 positions match TRBD1. Trimming removed 2 bases from V and 6 bases from J; junction bases left unmatched: 3. Germline loops: CDR1 MNHNY, CDR2 SVGAGI (reference sequence). CDR3 length: 13 amino acids. The CDR3 DNA reads as TGTGCCAGCAGTTACCTTGACAGGGATGGCTACACCTTC. Amino acids: CASSYLDRDGYTF.

In the case of this clonotype: One end of the junction fails to match germline, which may point to a read error. The chain couples TRBV4-2 to TRBJ2-3, with 8 bases fitting TRBD2. This CDR3 has 24 residues. Germline CDR1 and CDR2: LGHNA and YNFKEQ. The CDR3 region has the DNA TGTGTCAGCAGCCAAGATCTGATCGGGGAAGGGTACCAGCGGGAGTGGAGTTTCGCAGATACGCAGTATTTT. Translated: CVSSQDLIGEGYQREWSFADTQYF.

For this clonotype: A junction boundary mismatches the germline segment, possibly from a read error. The chain uses TRBV7-9 and TRBJ1-1; weak D call: TRBD1 (6 bases). CDR1 and CDR2 from the germline V gene are SEHNR and FQNEAQ (reference sequence). The CDR3 is 11 amino acids. CDR3 nucleotides: TGTGCCAGCACCTTACAGGGTGAAGCTTTCTTT. This encodes CASTLQGEAFF.

This clonotype appeared a few times. This chain connects TRBV10-3 to TRBJ1-4; TRBD1 aligns across 8 bases. The germline gives CDR1 ENHRY, CDR2 SYGVKD. The CDR3 contains 17 residues. J gave up 0 bases and V 8 bases, and 11 bases lay outside the gene matches. CDR3 sequence reads: CAIPTAGGLATNEKLFF. CDR3 nucleotides: TGTGCCATCCCGACGGCAGGGGGCCTTGCAACTAATGAAAAACTGTTTTTT.